The rows below give T cell receptor beta chains drawn from one sample of a study of blood T cell repertoires in COVID-19. Some clones are missing from TCRdb's copy, which holds only in-frame ones; the method was immunoSEQ multiplex PCR. The sample carries about 470,000 clones, about nine tenths recorded once. The sequenced sample consisted of PBMCs or T cells enriched from blood (not recorded which). Every receptor here comes from a woman under 30 who had recovered from COVID-19. CDR3s include the opening cysteine and the closing phenylalanine or tryptophan. The D gene is left open where the match is weak. Clone size, where shown, is once, few, many, or a class for clones that have expanded.

D: .
size: .
J: TRBJ1-2
V: TRBV6-1
DNA: TGTGCCAGCAGTGAATGGGGGGGAAGCTATGGCTACACCTTC
CDR3: CASSEWGGSYGYTF

D: TRBD1
size: .
J: TRBJ1-3
V: TRBV28
DNA: TGTGCCAGCAGTTTAAGACAGGGAGGAAACACCATATATTTT
CDR3: CASSLRQGGNTIYF

D: .
size: .
J: TRBJ2-3
V: TRBV12-3/TRBV12-4
DNA: TGTGCCAGCATGAGGGATAGCACAGATACGCAGTATTTT
CDR3: CASMRDSTDTQYF

D: TRBD1
size: .
J: TRBJ1-1
V: TRBV12-3/TRBV12-4
DNA: TGTGCCAGCAGCGGACAGGGATCTGAAGCTTTCTTT
CDR3: CASSGQGSEAFF

D: .
size: .
J: TRBJ1-2
V: TRBV5-8
DNA: TGTGCCAGCAGCTTGGCCGGGGGATACTATGGCTACACCTTC
CDR3: CASSLAGGYYGYTF

D: TRBD1
size: few
J: TRBJ1-1
V: TRBV5-1
DNA: TGCGCCAGCAGCCCGACAGGGAGCACTGAAGCTTTCTTT
CDR3: CASSPTGSTEAFF

D: .
size: .
J: TRBJ1-1
V: TRBV5-1
DNA: TGCGCCAGCAGCTTGTATACGGGGTTGAACACTGAAGCTTTCTTT
CDR3: CASSLYTGLNTEAFF

D: TRBD2
size: .
J: TRBJ2-3
V: TRBV9
DNA: TGTGCCAGCAGCGTAAATAGCGGGGCTAGCACAGATACGCAGTATTTT
CDR3: CASSVNSGASTDTQYF

D: .
size: .
J: TRBJ1-5
V: TRBV5-6
DNA: TGTGCCAGCAGCCAGTACAATCAGCCCCAGCATTTT
CDR3: CASSQYNQPQHF

D: TRBD2
size: .
J: TRBJ2-1
V: TRBV11-2
DNA: TGTGCCAGCAGCCGAAATCTAGCGGGGGGTTTTGATGAGCAGTTCTTC
CDR3: CASSRNLAGGFDEQFF

D: .
size: .
J: TRBJ1-1
V: TRBV14
DNA: TGTGCCAGCAGCCAATTAGGGGTGGGCACTGAAGCTTTCTTT
CDR3: CASSQLGVGTEAFF

D: .
size: few
J: TRBJ1-2
V: TRBV7-9
DNA: TGTGCCAGCAGCTTACAGGGAAATAACTATGGCTACACCTTC
CDR3: CASSLQGNNYGYTF

D: TRBD1
size: .
J: TRBJ2-5
V: TRBV5-6
DNA: TGTGCCAGCAGCTTTCGGGCCGGGACAGGGATGAGGTTACAAGAGACCCAGTACTTC
CDR3: CASSFRAGTGMRLQETQYF

D: TRBD1
size: .
J: TRBJ2-2
V: TRBV5-1
DNA: TGCGCCAGCTCAGCAGAACCTCCCGGGACAGGGGGACCCGGGGAGCTGTTTTTT
CDR3: CASSAEPPGTGGPGELFF

D: .
size: .
J: TRBJ2-1
V: TRBV2
DNA: TGTGCCAGCAGTGTTAGGGGGGGGTGGACCTCCTACAATGAGCAGTTCTTC
CDR3: CASSVRGGWTSYNEQFF

D: TRBD2
size: .
J: TRBJ2-5
V: TRBV9
DNA: TGTGCCAGCAGCGTAGAGGCTAGCGGGGGACTACAGTACTTC
CDR3: CASSVEASGGLQYF

D: .
size: .
J: TRBJ1-1
V: TRBV4-2
DNA: TGTGCCAGCAGCCAAGTTCGGGGAGTTGGGACTGAAGCTTTCTTT
CDR3: CASSQVRGVGTEAFF

D: .
size: few
J: TRBJ1-5
V: TRBV7-2
DNA: TGTGCCAGCAGCTTAGTACAAGATCAGCCCCAGCATTTT
CDR3: CASSLVQDQPQHF

D: .
size: .
J: TRBJ1-4
V: TRBV5-1
DNA: TGCGCCAGCAGCTTGTCGGCGGCCACTAATGAAAAACTGTTTTTT
CDR3: CASSLSAATNEKLFF

D: .
size: .
J: TRBJ1-2
V: TRBV28
DNA: TGTGCCAGCACCCGCGGGGCCACAAGCTACACCTTC
CDR3: CASTRGATSYTF

D: .
size: .
J: TRBJ1-2
V: TRBV6-5
DNA: TGTGCCAGCAGTTCTCCAATGGTCGGGGAAAGCGGCTACACCTTC
CDR3: CASSSPMVGESGYTF

D: .
size: .
J: TRBJ2-5
V: TRBV21-1
DNA: TGTGCCAGCAGCTCTCACCTCGACGGGGTTCAAGAGACCCAGTACTTC
CDR3: CASSSHLDGVQETQYF

D: TRBD1
size: .
J: TRBJ1-5
V: TRBV28
DNA: TGTGCCAGCAGCCCCGGACAGGCCATCAATCAGCCCCAGCATTTT
CDR3: CASSPGQAINQPQHF

D: .
size: few
J: TRBJ1-2
V: TRBV5-1
DNA: TGCGCCAGCAGCCTCGGAGGGGATGGCTACACCTTC
CDR3: CASSLGGDGYTF

D: TRBD1
size: .
J: TRBJ2-4
V: TRBV27
DNA: TGTGCCAGCAGTCCGGGGACAGGGCTAGCCAAAAACATTCAGTACTTC
CDR3: CASSPGTGLAKNIQYF

D: .
size: .
J: TRBJ1-5
V: TRBV6-1
DNA: TGTGCCAGCAGATTCCACTCAAGCAATCAGCCCCAGCATTTT
CDR3: CASRFHSSNQPQHF

D: .
size: .
J: TRBJ2-7
V: TRBV14
DNA: TGTGCCAGCAGCCAAGACCCCGGAGACGAGCAGTACTTC
CDR3: CASSQDPGDEQYF

D: .
size: .
J: TRBJ1-5
V: TRBV28
DNA: TGTGCCAGCAGTCCCGAGCGTAACAATCAGCCCCAGCATTTT
CDR3: CASSPERNNQPQHF

D: .
size: few
J: TRBJ1-1
V: TRBV30
DNA: TGTGCCTGGAACAGGGTTGGAACTGAAGCTTTCTTT
CDR3: CAWNRVGTEAFF

D: TRBD2
size: .
J: TRBJ2-1
V: TRBV18
DNA: TGTGCCAGCTCACCCGCGACTAGCGAAGAGCAGTTCTTC
CDR3: CASSPATSEEQFF

D: TRBD2
size: .
J: TRBJ2-3
V: TRBV19
DNA: TGTGCCACTGCTAAACTTTTAGCGGGGAGCACAGATACGCAGTATTTT
CDR3: CATAKLLAGSTDTQYF

D: .
size: .
J: TRBJ1-3
V: TRBV6-5
DNA: TGTGCCAGCAGCGATGGGTGGGGGGGCGGAAACACCATATATTTT
CDR3: CASSDGWGGGNTIYF

D: .
size: .
J: TRBJ2-7
V: TRBV5-1
DNA: TGCGCCAGCAGCCACGACGGGGGCTCCTACGAGCAGTACTTC
CDR3: CASSHDGGSYEQYF

D: TRBD2
size: .
J: TRBJ2-7
V: TRBV20-1
DNA: TGCAGTGCTAGTAGCGGGGGATCCTACGAGCAGTACTTC
CDR3: CSASSGGSYEQYF

D: TRBD1
size: once
J: TRBJ2-7
V: TRBV4-1
DNA: TGCGCCAGCAGCCCCCCCCGGACAGGGCCCTACCGAGAGCAGTACTTC
CDR3: CASSPPRTGPYREQYF

D: TRBD1
size: .
J: TRBJ2-7
V: TRBV27
DNA: TGTGCCAGCATCGGGACAGGGCCCCAGGGCTACGAGCAGTACTTC
CDR3: CASIGTGPQGYEQYF